This T cell receptor beta chain was profiled in a study of blood T cell repertoires in COVID-19 (dated by TCRdb to between 2020 and 2021). About the study as a whole: Collaborator samples came from the United States, Italy and Spain and covered acute and convalescent phases of COVID-19. The prospective study material was composed of cDNA or gDNA derived from T cells, B-cell-depleted T cells, or PBMCs. Subjects who had been exposed to COVID-19, were actively infected with it, or had recovered from it provided the deeply sampled blood TCRbeta repertoires that made up the dataset. The repertoires were released in a freely available public database intended as a resource for research on the immune response to SARS-CoV-2. Samples were obtained from the ongoing ImmuneRACE study (first 160 participants) and from about 1,300 subjects provided by 6 global collaborators. A de-identified subject ID, COVID-19 status, age in years and sex were almost always included in the sample metadata. Where available, HLA class I and class II types were obtained from metadata supplied by the sample provider rather than from assay-based typing. Paper-wide results and their limitations: How much clinical and demographic metadata was included differed by source and by participant, and the metadata was provided uncurated.

Each collaborating institution followed its own protocols to collect whole blood in K2EDTA tubes. For TCRbeta analysis, collaborator samples were shipped as frozen whole blood, as isolated PBMCs, or as DNA extracted from either sample type. TCRbeta CDR3 regions were amplified from genomic DNA using the immunoSEQ Assay, a bias-controlled multiplex PCR. On the study's bioinformatics: The number of nucleated cells in each sample was estimated by amplification of reference gene primers within the assay. To quantify the absolute abundance of each unique TCRbeta CDR3 rearrangement, sequence reads were collapsed and filtered. For each sample, productive Simpson clonality was calculated as the square root of Simpson's diversity index over productive rearrangements. Sourced from immuneACCESS, this table was stored by TCRdb with only in-frame sequences that have V and J called. A share of the clones is absent; for the studies checked, an unresolved V gene accounts for under half, and the remainder has no known explanation. D and trimming come from the DNA, and the V and J calls and clone size come from that table. The sample profile shows about 52,000 clones; more than 85% of them were found once. Less than 7.5% of the sample goes to the ten largest clones.

Details on this clone: Its antigen remains undetermined. No much larger clone exists at a distance of one base, and base qualities are not known.

Taken from the germline V gene (reference sequence), the CDR1 and CDR2 loops are LGHDT and YNNKEL. From the cysteine through the phenylalanine, the CDR3 covers 14 amino acids. Left in the record is the CDR3 DNA by itself, 42 bases read in frame from the first base. V is cut by 7 bases and J by 4 bases, and the space between the germline ends is 13 bases. The receptor was isolated from a man aged 45-60 years with active COVID-19. This chain joins TRBV3-1 (or the pseudogene TRBV3-2) to TRBJ2-2, and perhaps TRBD1 as D gene, on 6 matching bases. The sequencing sample was made of peripheral blood. Here is the DNA: TGTGCCAGCACCACACAGGGTTCCACCGGGGAGCTGTTTTTT. Its coded protein is CASTTQGSTGELFF.